These 24 T cell receptor beta chains share one sample of origin, sequenced in a study of T-cell memory formation after mild COVID-19. TCRdb processed the 5' RACE reads anew with MiXCR; each CDR3 protein has one entry. The repertoire holds about 180,000 distinct CDR3 sequences, 16% seen once, with just over 2% in the top ten. The specimen sequenced was PBMCs or a T cell subset sorted from them (not recorded which). The source of these receptors is an adult woman who had mild COVID-19 (a few samples of this study predate the infection). Cell type and time point are not known.

This clonotype was recorded a few times. The rearrangement links TRBV18 to TRBJ2-2, with D hard to call. V was trimmed by 2 bases and J by 5 bases, leaving 9 bases between them. This CDR3 is built from 14 residues. The V gene's germline CDR1 is KGHSH and CDR2 LQKENI. The CDR3, as DNA: TGTGCCAGCTCACCAGGGTTCGGAACCGGGGAGCTGTTTTTT. Translation: CASSPGFGTGELFF. Full variable domain (rest looked up from reference TRBV18 and TRBJ2-2): NAGVMQNPRHLVRRRGQEARLRCSPMKGHSHVYWYRQLPEEGLKFMVYLQKENIIDESGMPKERFSAEFPKEGPSILRIQQVVRGDSAAYFCASSPGFGTGELFFGEGSRLTVL.

This clonotype showed up just a few times. The chain couples TRBV5-4 to TRBJ1-2, with 7 bases lining up with TRBD1. The CDR3 loop spans 15 amino acids. J lost 2 bases, V lost 2 bases, and 6 bases had no gene match. CDR1 is SGHNT and CDR2 is YYREEE in the germline V gene (reference sequence). For the CDR3, the DNA is TGTGCCAGCAGCTTCGGGGGACAGAGCAACTATGGCTACACCTTC. Amino acids: CASSFGGQSNYGYTF.

This sequence joins TRBV5-1 and TRBJ2-1, with TRBD1 identical over 11 bases. Trimming removed 4 bases from V and 14 bases from J; junction bases left unmatched: 5. Germline V gives CDR1 SGHRS, CDR2 YFSETQ. This CDR3 comprises 12 residues. CDR3 nucleotide sequence: TGCGCCAGCAGCGTGAGGGACAGGGGGGAGTTCTTC. Translation: CASSVRDRGEFF.

The genes are TRBV7-2 and TRBJ2-5; a weak D match, TRBD1 (5 bases). This CDR3 has 14 residues. Between the trimmed V and J ends, which lost 5 bases and 4 bases, there was a span of 14 bases. Looked up from germline, CDR1 is SGHTA and CDR2 is FQGNSA. In nucleotides, the CDR3 is TGTGCCAGCAGCCAGGGCTTTTCCGGAGAGACCCAGTACTTC. Its translation is CASSQGFSGETQYF.

The chain has TRBV9 and TRBJ2-1; the match to TRBD2 covers 14 bases. J lost 4 bases, V lost 4 bases, and 4 bases had no gene match. Germline CDR1 reads SGDLS; CDR2 reads YYNGEE. This CDR3 spans 16 amino acids. The DNA for the CDR3 is TGTGCCAGCAGCTCGGGGACTAGCGGGAGATACAATGAGCAGTTCTTC. Its protein is CASSSGTSGRYNEQFF. Complete variable domain (other parts from reference TRBV9 and TRBJ2-1): DSGVTQTPKHLITATGQRVTLRCSPRSGDLSVYWYQQSLDQGLQFLIQYYNGEERAKGNILERFSAQQFPDLHSELNLSSLELGDSALYFCASSSGTSGRYNEQFFGPGTRLTVL.

The chain is built from TRBV12-3 or TRBV12-4 and TRBJ1-2, with 10 bases fitting TRBD1. CDR3 size: 15 residues. Trimming took 3 bases from V and 4 from J; bases not matched to a gene: 5. The CDR3 nucleotides are TGTGCCAGCAGTTTCTGGACAGGGGGGTCCTATGGCTACACCTTC. Protein sequence: CASSFWTGGSYGYTF.

At least ten counts were recorded for this clonotype. V is TRBV9 and J is TRBJ2-5, with 15 bases aligning to TRBD2. CDR1 is SGDLS and CDR2 is YYNGEE in the germline V gene. V shed 3 bases, J shed 5 bases, and the junction held 5 bases outside the gene matches. The CDR3 is 16 residues long. The CDR3 DNA sequence: TGTGCCAGCAGCGGGACTAGCGGGGGGGCCGTTGAGACCCAGTACTTC. Its protein product is CASSGTSGGAVETQYF.

This chain connects TRBV5-1 to TRBJ2-2; a weak D match, TRBD2 (5 bases). The CDR3 has 16 residues. V shed 0 bases and J shed 5 bases, with 14 bases lying between them. Germline V gene lookup returns CDR1 SGHRS and CDR2 YFSETQ. CDR3 bases: TGCGCCAGCAGCTTGGCCGGAGGATCGGGGACCGGGGAGCTGTTTTTT. This sequence encodes CASSLAGGSGTGELFF.

A few counts support this clonotype. The CDR3 loop reads CASSLASRQFGIQYF. The CDR3 coding sequence is TGTGCCAGCAGTTTAGCCAGTCGGCAGTTTGGCATTCAGTACTTC. The chain couples TRBV12-3 or TRBV12-4 to TRBJ2-4; unclear D gene. Trimming pared 0 bases from V and 9 bases from J, leaving 15 bases between. This CDR3 is 15 amino acids long.

V usage is TRBV5-6 and J usage is TRBJ1-2; TRBD1 agrees at 7 bases. V lost 0 bases and J lost 1; bases outside the gene matches: 3. The germline V gene has CDR1 SGHDT and CDR2 YYEEEE. CDR3 length equals 15 residues. The CDR3 spells CASSLETGFNYGYTF. In nucleotides, the CDR3 is TGTGCCAGCAGCTTGGAGACAGGGTTTAACTATGGCTACACCTTC.

This chain uses TRBV12-3 or TRBV12-4 with TRBJ2-3, with a weak D call TRBD1 (6 bases). V dropped 3 bases and J dropped 0 bases, with 7 bases sitting between them. This CDR3 is built from 14 residues. CDR3 DNA: TGTGCCAGCAGTTTGGGACATAGCACAGATACGCAGTATTTT. This encodes CASSLGHSTDTQYF.

This chain links TRBV19 with TRBJ2-7; D unclear. CDR1 and CDR2 from the germline V gene are LNHDA and SQIVND (reference sequence). CDR3 length: 11 residues. V lost 6 bases, J lost 2 bases, and 5 bases lay in between. The CDR3 sequence: CASRGTYEQYF. As DNA, the CDR3 is TGTGCCAGTAGGGGGACCTACGAGCAGTACTTC.

There are a few counts of this clonotype. This rearrangement joins TRBV18 to TRBJ2-7; 7 nucleotides agree with TRBD1. The CDR3 contains 17 residues. The V gene's germline CDR1 is KGHSH and CDR2 LQKENI. Trimming at V came to 0 bases and at J to 5 bases, leaving 13 bases not matched to a gene. In DNA form, the CDR3 reads TGTGCCAGCTCACCACCAACTTCTGGGACAGTATTAAACGAGCAGTACTTC. Protein sequence: CASSPPTSGTVLNEQYF.

This clonotype was recorded at least ten times. The chain uses TRBV7-2 and TRBJ2-5; no firm D call. V was cut by 1 base and J by 2 bases, with 5 bases left in between. Germline V gene lookup returns CDR1 SGHTA and CDR2 FQGNSA. CDR3 size: 13 residues. CDR3 amino acids: CASSLGYQETQYF. CDR3 DNA: TGTGCCAGCAGCTTAGGATATCAAGAGACCCAGTACTTC.

In its sample, this clonotype was seen a few times. The chain joins TRBV28 to TRBJ1-2, with a tentative D call TRBD1 (5 bases). Germline values: CDR1 MDHEN, CDR2 SYDVKM. The CDR3 has 11 amino acids. V was pared by 5 bases and J by 8 bases, with 9 bases between. DNA of the CDR3: TGTGCCAGCAGTCTTAAGGGGGGCTACACCTTC. This translates into CASSLKGGYTF.

A single count supports this clonotype. This chain joins TRBV7-6 and TRBJ1-1, with D perhaps matching TRBD1 (6 bases). V was trimmed by 5 bases and J by 1 base, leaving 14 bases between them. The CDR3 is 15 residues long. Germline V lookup: CDR1 SGHVS, CDR2 FNYEAQ. The CDR3 coding sequence is TGTGCCAGCAGCCGGAGGGGGGCTGGGAACACTGAAGCTTTCTTT. This codes for CASSRRGAGNTEAFF. Full variable domain (rest looked up from reference TRBV7-6 and TRBJ1-1): GAGVSQSPRYKVTKRGQDVALRCDPISGHVSLYWYRQALGQGPEFLTYFNYEAQQDKSGLPNDRFSAERPEGSISTLTIQRTEQRDSAMYRCASSRRGAGNTEAFFGQGTRLTVV.

The V and J genes are TRBV5-1 and TRBJ2-2, with 14 bases matching TRBD2. The CDR3 runs to 16 residues. Per germline, CDR1 SGHRS and CDR2 YFSETQ. The V gene end was trimmed by 4 bases and the J gene end by 7 bases; junction bases not matched to a gene: 6. CDR3 coding DNA: TGCGCCAGCAGCGCCCGGACTAGCGGGGGGCACGGGGAGCTGTTTTTT. It codes for CASSARTSGGHGELFF.

This clonotype was counted at least ten times. The chain combines TRBV12-3 or TRBV12-4 with TRBJ2-7, with no clear D. V shed 3 bases and J shed 9 bases, with 12 bases lying between them. This CDR3 spans 12 amino acids. This CDR3 reads CASSLLWTGQYF. For the CDR3, the DNA is TGTGCCAGCAGTTTGCTGTGGACGGGGCAGTACTTC.

This clonotype was detected many times. V and J are TRBV5-1 and TRBJ2-7; 9 bases map to TRBD2. Germline CDR1 is SGHRS and CDR2 is YFSETQ. Trimming at V came to 6 bases and at J to 4 bases, leaving 17 bases not matched to a gene. This CDR3 is 17 amino acids long. Here the CDR3 DNA reads TGCGCCAGCATCGGGACGACACCCGGTAGCGGGGGATACGAGCAGTACTTC. Residues: CASIGTTPGSGGYEQYF.

This clonotype was seen a handful of times. The chain employs TRBV5-1 and TRBJ2-7; D unresolved. This CDR3 is built from 14 residues. Germline V gene data show CDR1 as SGHRS and CDR2 as YFSETQ. V shed 0 bases and J shed 2 bases, with 9 bases lying between them. The CDR3 here is CASSLDGPPYEQYF. The CDR3 nucleotides are TGCGCCAGCAGCTTGGACGGACCACCCTACGAGCAGTACTTC.

The chain carries TRBV5-1 and TRBJ2-1; perhaps TRBD1 as D (5 bases). This CDR3 comprises 13 residues. Germline CDR1 reads SGHRS; CDR2 reads YFSETQ. V lost 1 base and J 7 bases, leaving 9 bases between the germline ends. In DNA form, the CDR3 reads TGCGCCAGCAGCTTGTCAGGGTCGAATGAGCAGTTCTTC. Encoded protein: CASSLSGSNEQFF.

This clonotype was seen a handful of times. The chain recombines TRBV11-3 with TRBJ1-1; D uncertain. CDR3 length equals 12 residues. Trimming removed 6 bases at V and 5 bases at J, with 10 bases between. Germline CDR1 SGHNT, CDR2 YENEEA. CDR3 protein: CASSYAGTEAFF. CDR3 in DNA: TGTGCCAGCAGTTATGCCGGGACTGAAGCTTTCTTT.

The V gene is TRBV4-2, the J gene TRBJ1-5, with D unclear. The CDR3 has 15 amino acids. The V end lost 1 base, the J end lost 0 bases, and 7 bases lay between the germline ends. Germline lookup yields CDR1 LGHNA and CDR2 YNFKEQ. This CDR3 reads CASSQASYSNQPQHF. CDR3 nucleotide sequence: TGTGCCAGCAGCCAAGCTTCCTATAGCAATCAGCCCCAGCATTTT.

This chain links TRBV7-2 with TRBJ2-4, with D possibly being TRBD2 (7 bases). V was pared by 4 bases and J by 8 bases, with 15 bases between. Germline CDR1 reads SGHTA; CDR2 reads FQGNSA. This CDR3 has 14 residues. For the CDR3, the DNA is TGTGCCAGCAGCTCTCAGGGGAGGGTGGACATTCAGTACTTC. Its translation: CASSSQGRVDIQYF.